One sample yielded the 24 T cell receptor beta chains listed below, sequenced in a study of T cells in Graves' hyperthyroidism and ophthalmopathy. There were TCR beta CDR3 regions amplified from RNA transcripts. HTBI primers were employed in a first-round RT-PCR of the TCR CDR3. One entry per CDR3 protein, called by TCRdb with MiXCR from the multiplex PCR reads. The sample carries roughly 630,000 distinct CDR3 sequences, 15% to 17% recorded once. What was sequenced was blood. Every receptor here comes from a woman between 25 and 40 years old with Graves' hyperthyroidism.

This clonotype occurred a few times. J is TRBJ2-7 and V is TRBV7-3; no clear D gene. V lost 8 bases to trimming and J lost 6 bases, with 14 bases between them. Germline V gene data show CDR1 as SGHTA and CDR2 as FQGTGA. The CDR3 runs to 12 residues. CDR3 nucleotide sequence: TGTGCCAGCTATCTTGTATCGAGCGAGCAGTACTTC. As protein: CASYLVSSEQYF.

At least ten counts were recorded for this clonotype. This chain uses TRBV29-1 with TRBJ2-5, with D possibly TRBD1 on 5 matching bases. V gave up 3 bases and J gave up 7 bases, with 12 bases separating them. The germline V gene has CDR1 SQVTM and CDR2 ANQGSEA. This CDR3 has 12 residues. CDR3 sequence (DNA): TGCAGCGTTGAGGGGTCGACAGCGACCCAGTACTTC. This sequence encodes CSVEGSTATQYF.

This clonotype was counted at least ten times. The chain employs TRBV12-3 or TRBV12-4 and TRBJ1-1; D gene unclear. The CDR3 runs to 15 residues. Trimming stripped 5 bases from V and 6 bases from J, with 19 bases between. CDR3 coding DNA: TGTGCCAGCAGTGCCGCGGGGTCTGAGGACGCTGAAGCTTTCTTT. Its protein is CASSAAGSEDAEAFF.

The chain is built from TRBV20-1 and TRBJ1-1; no reliable D call. The CDR3 runs to 14 residues. Trimming removed 0 bases from V and 6 bases from J, with 14 bases in between. From germline, CDR1 is DFQATT and CDR2 SNEGSKA (reference sequence). This CDR3 reads CSARDRKVRAEAFF. CDR3 nucleotides: TGCAGTGCTAGAGATCGGAAGGTCCGGGCTGAAGCTTTCTTT.

The chain couples TRBV4-3 to TRBJ2-2; 8 bases agree with TRBD2. The CDR3 runs 17 residues. CDR1 LGHNA and CDR2 YSLEER come from the germline V gene. V was pared by 2 bases and J by 2 bases, with 7 bases of the junction left unmatched. The CDR3 region is CASSQLGTSGNTGELFF. As DNA, the CDR3 is TGCGCCAGCAGCCAATTGGGAACTAGCGGAAACACCGGGGAGCTGTTTTTT.

Many counts were recorded for this clonotype. The J gene is TRBJ2-7, the V gene TRBV20-1; 7 bases map to TRBD2. The CDR3 is 15 amino acids. The V gene's germline CDR1 is DFQATT and CDR2 SNEGSKA (reference sequence). With 6 bases clipped from V and 4 bases from J, the junction kept 15 bases outside the gene matches. CDR3 amino acids: CSAPRWRERWYEQYF. The CDR3 coding sequence is TGCAGTGCACCACGGTGGCGGGAGCGTTGGTACGAGCAGTACTTC.

This clonotype was counted many times. The V call is TRBV18, the J call TRBJ1-5, with a tentative D call TRBD1 (6 bases). Trimming took off 4 bases at V and 3 bases at J, with 13 bases between the two ends. This CDR3 is 15 amino acids long. The germline V gene encodes CDR1 KGHSH and CDR2 LQKENI. The DNA of the CDR3 is TGTGCCAGCTCACGGGAGGGACAAAACAATCAGCCCCAGCATTTT. It specifies CASSREGQNNQPQHF.

The chain carries TRBV18 and TRBJ1-2; the match to TRBD1 covers 8 bases. Per germline, CDR1 KGHSH and CDR2 LQKENI. The CDR3 is made up of 16 amino acids. J was trimmed by 3 bases and V by 4 bases; bases with no gene match: 10. The CDR3: CASSQGRTGNYYGYTF. DNA of the CDR3: TGTGCCAGCTCACAGGGTAGGACAGGGAACTACTATGGCTACACCTTC.

This clonotype was seen more than once but under ten times. In nucleotides, the CDR3 is TGTGCCAGCAGTTTAAGGACTAGCGGGGGAAATAACAATGAGCAGTTCTTC. Amino acid sequence: CASSLRTSGGNNNEQFF. The chain employs TRBV27 and TRBJ2-1; 13 bases agree with TRBD2. J gave up 5 bases and V 2 bases, and 6 bases lay outside the gene matches. This CDR3 has 17 amino acids. Germline lookup yields CDR1 MNHEY and CDR2 SMNVEV (reference sequence).

This clonotype was counted a few times. This sequence joins TRBV30 and TRBJ2-1; 7 positions match TRBD2. Germline V lookup: CDR1 GTSNPN, CDR2 SVGIG (reference sequence). V shed 6 bases and J 7 bases; nucleotides not matched to a gene: 9. This CDR3 comprises 13 residues. CDR3 region: CACLVAGVNEQFF. The CDR3 DNA follows: TGTGCCTGTCTTGTGGCGGGAGTTAATGAGCAGTTCTTC.

On this clonotype itself: The junction shows a germline mismatch at one end, possibly a read error. This CDR3 reads CASTLDGDTQYF. In nucleotides, the CDR3 is TGTGCCAGCACCTTAGACGGGGATACGCAGTATTTT. V is TRBV7-9 and J is TRBJ2-3; D is unclear. CDR1 and CDR2 from the germline V gene are SEHNR and FQNEAQ (reference sequence). CDR3 size: 12 residues.

This clonotype was counted ten times or more. The chain carries TRBV2 and TRBJ2-3, with D possibly called TRBD1 or TRBD2 (5 bases each). The germline gives CDR1 SNHLY, CDR2 FYNNEI. This CDR3 is 17 amino acids long. Deletions cut 4 bases from V and 4 bases from J, with 21 bases between. CDR3 region: CASSVLRDPRGSDTQYF. In DNA, the CDR3 is TGTGCCAGCAGTGTTCTCCGGGACCCGAGGGGATCAGATACGCAGTATTTT.

The table lists this clonotype with a few counts. CDR3 nucleotide sequence: TGTGCCACCAGTGATCCCGGGACAGGTGGTGAAAAACTGTTTTTT. This sequence encodes CATSDPGTGGEKLFF. The V and J genes are TRBV24-1 and TRBJ1-4; TRBD1 aligns across 8 bases. Germline V gene sequence: CDR1 KGHDR, CDR2 SFDVKD. The CDR3 has 15 residues. With 3 bases clipped from V and 7 bases from J, the junction kept 6 bases outside the gene matches.

Comment on this clonotype: A clone one base away is much larger, so this may be a read error. The CDR3 here is CASSYLGGSPYEQYF. The DNA of the CDR3 is TGCGCCAGCAGCTACCTCGGCGGGAGTCCCTACGAGCAGTACTTC. The genes are TRBV5-1 and TRBJ2-7, with 7 bases lining up with TRBD2. The CDR3 is made up of 15 amino acids. Germline CDR1 and CDR2: SGHRS and YFSETQ. Trimming took 3 bases from V and 2 from J; bases not matched to a gene: 8.

This clonotype was recorded many times. Here the CDR3 DNA reads TGTGCCAGCAGTTTATTCGGCGGTCACTACGAGCAGTACTTC. Amino acid sequence: CASSLFGGHYEQYF. This chain joins TRBV28 and TRBJ2-7, with no clear D. This CDR3 spans 14 amino acids. Germline CDR1 MDHEN, CDR2 SYDVKM. The V end lost 1 base, the J end lost 3 bases, and 10 bases lay between the germline ends.

This clonotype showed up many times. The CDR3 loop is CATKAPSWPDHHHEQYF. CDR3 bases: TGTGCCACCAAAGCCCCCAGCTGGCCGGACCATCACCACGAGCAGTACTTC. The V gene is TRBV24-1, the J gene TRBJ2-7; no clear D. V lost 8 bases to trimming and J lost 5 bases, with 27 bases between them. The CDR3 loop spans 17 amino acids. Germline CDR1 reads KGHDR; CDR2 reads SFDVKD.

This clonotype occurred a few times. The J gene is TRBJ2-1, the V gene TRBV6-1; 14 nucleotides align to TRBD2. Germline V CDR1 and CDR2: MNHNS, SASEGT. Trimming removed 6 bases from V and 0 bases from J; junction bases left unmatched: 10. This CDR3 has 19 amino acids. DNA for the CDR3: TGTGCCAGCAGCCATCCCGGGACTAGCGGGAGAGGCTCCTACAATGAGCAGTTCTTC. Protein: CASSHPGTSGRGSYNEQFF.

This rearrangement joins TRBV7-9 to TRBJ2-4, with 11 bases aligning to TRBD2. The CDR3 has 18 residues. Germline trimming cut 6 bases from V and 1 base from J; bases unmatched to any gene: 11. The germline CDR1 and CDR2 sequences are SEHNR and FQNEAQ (reference sequence). For the CDR3, the DNA is TGTGCCAGCAGACCTCCGGGACTAGCGGTCGGCGCCAAAAACATTCAGTACTTC. It yields the protein CASRPPGLAVGAKNIQYF.

This clonotype was detected only once. V gene TRBV6-5 combines with J gene TRBJ1-1, with 10 bases identical to TRBD1. Trimming removed 2 bases from V and 3 bases from J; junction bases left unmatched: 6. Germline V gene lookup returns CDR1 MNHEY and CDR2 SVGAGI. This CDR3 is 16 amino acids long. The CDR3 DNA sequence: TGTGCCAGCAGTTACCATACCGGGACAGGGGACACTGAAGCTTTCTTT. It yields the protein CASSYHTGTGDTEAFF.

This chain connects TRBV19 to TRBJ1-5; 7 bases fit TRBD1. Germline assignment: CDR1 LNHDA and CDR2 SQIVND (reference sequence). The CDR3 runs 17 residues. Germline trimming cut 3 bases from V and 1 base from J; bases unmatched to any gene: 9. CDR3: CASSIGRGIGSNQPQHF. The CDR3, as DNA: TGTGCCAGTAGTATTGGCAGGGGGATCGGGAGCAATCAGCCCCAGCATTTT.

There are many counts of this clonotype. This chain uses TRBV12-3 or TRBV12-4 with TRBJ2-1, with 7 positions matching TRBD2. Trimming removed 8 bases from V and 3 bases from J; junction bases left unmatched: 7. The CDR3 has 14 amino acids. CDR3 in DNA: TGTGCCAGCGAAGGGGAGGGCCACTACAATGAGCAGTTCTTC. Amino acids: CASEGEGHYNEQFF.

At least ten counts were recorded for this clonotype. The V call is TRBV7-9, the J call TRBJ2-3, with 13 nucleotides matching TRBD2. The trim removed 5 bases at V and 4 bases at J, leaving 9 bases unmatched. In germline, CDR1 is SEHNR, CDR2 FQNEAQ (reference sequence). This CDR3 comprises 17 residues. The CDR3: CASSPRTSGSYADTQYF. CDR3 DNA: TGTGCCAGCAGCCCTCGGACTAGCGGGAGTTATGCAGATACGCAGTATTTT.

This clonotype was recorded a few times. The J gene is TRBJ2-2, the V gene TRBV6-1; D possibly corresponds to TRBD2 (7 bases). The V gene lost 4 bases and the J gene lost 4 bases, with 10 bases spanning the gap. This CDR3 is built from 14 residues. CDR1 and CDR2 (germline): MNHNS, SASEGT. The CDR3 here is CASSGGGATGELFF. DNA of the CDR3: TGTGCCAGCAGTGGAGGGGGGGCCACCGGGGAGCTGTTTTTT.

This clonotype was counted many times. The V gene is TRBV6-2 or TRBV6-3, the J gene TRBJ1-5; D might be TRBD1 (6 bases). V dropped 4 bases and J dropped 3 bases, with 31 bases sitting between them. The CDR3 extends over 21 amino acids. CDR1 is MNHEY and CDR2 is SVGEGT in the germline V gene. The DNA for the CDR3 is TGTGCCAGCAGTTCCGGAGAGATGAGGGAATCAGGGGCGGATAACAATCAGCCCCAGCATTTT. Translating it yields CASSSGEMRESGADNNQPQHF.